These 27 T cell receptor beta chains were all obtained from the same sample, sequenced in a study of shared clonotypes between healthy human individuals. The method was immunoSEQ multiplex PCR; TCRdb's version includes in-frame clones alone and lacks a portion of them. The data hold roughly 650,000 clones, with about 96% observed a single time. Sequenced: naive CD4+ T cells sorted from blood. Described subset: CD45RA+ positively selected. The receptors were gathered from a young woman in good health.

The CDR3 sequence: CASSQDDRAFSADTQYF. DNA for the CDR3: TGTGCCAGCAGCCAAGATGATAGGGCATTCAGCGCAGATACGCAGTATTTT. V and J are TRBV4-2 and TRBJ2-3; D remains ambiguous. The germline V gene has CDR1 LGHNA and CDR2 YNFKEQ. The CDR3 runs to 17 residues. The V gene lost 0 bases and the J gene lost 4 bases, with 17 bases spanning the gap.

The V call is TRBV4-1, the J call TRBJ1-1; TRBD1 aligns across 9 bases. Trimming cost V 1 base and J 4 bases; bases outside gene matches: 4. The germline V gene has CDR1 MGHRA and CDR2 YSYEKL. The CDR3 extends over 15 amino acids. CDR3 amino acids: CASSQGATGGTEAFF. The CDR3 coding sequence is TGCGCCAGCAGCCAAGGCGCGACAGGGGGCACTGAAGCTTTCTTT.

The V call is TRBV28, the J call TRBJ2-1, with 16 positions matching TRBD2. The CDR3 is 17 amino acids. Germline V gene lookup returns CDR1 MDHEN and CDR2 SYDVKM. The junction had 8 bases not matched to a gene; V was cut back by 8 bases and J by 4 bases. The CDR3 reads CASPPGLAGGSYNEQFF. The CDR3 nucleotides read TGTGCCAGCCCCCCGGGACTAGCGGGAGGGAGTTACAATGAGCAGTTCTTC.

This chain connects TRBV19 to TRBJ1-5; D unclear. Germline lookup yields CDR1 LNHDA and CDR2 SQIVND (reference sequence). This CDR3 region has 12 residues. V lost 1 base to trimming and J lost 6 bases, with 4 bases between them. CDR3 nucleotides: TGTGCCAGTAGTATAGGTGCTCAGCCCCAGCATTTT. This translates into CASSIGAQPQHF.

This chain joins TRBV7-8 and TRBJ2-7; TRBD1 might be the D (6 bases). The germline V gene has CDR1 SGHVS and CDR2 FQNEAQ. V was shortened by 5 bases and J by 4 bases, with 18 bases between the two germline ends. The CDR3 extends over 15 amino acids. Here the CDR3 reads CASSLLRTASYEQYF. The CDR3 DNA reads as TGTGCCAGCAGCCTTTTACGGACAGCCTCTTACGAGCAGTACTTC.

This chain joins TRBV28 and TRBJ2-5; 14 nucleotides align to TRBD2. The CDR3 sequence is 18 residues long. Germline V gives CDR1 MDHEN, CDR2 SYDVKM. Trimming cost V 5 bases and J 4 bases; bases outside gene matches: 12. The CDR3 here is CASSPGTSGSILGETQYF. As DNA, the CDR3 is TGTGCCAGCAGTCCAGGGACTAGCGGGAGTATCTTGGGAGAGACCCAGTACTTC.

The genes are TRBV27 and TRBJ2-3; D remains ambiguous. V was clipped by 3 bases and J by 4 bases, with 11 bases between them. Germline values: CDR1 MNHEY, CDR2 SMNVEV (reference sequence). The CDR3 contains 14 residues. In DNA form, the CDR3 reads TGTGCCAGCAGTTTGTCCCTGCTAGCAGATACGCAGTATTTT. Its translation: CASSLSLLADTQYF.

V gene TRBV11-3 combines with J gene TRBJ1-2, with 8 bases matching TRBD1. The ends lost 3 bases at V and 5 bases at J; junction bases unmatched: 2. This CDR3 is built from 13 residues. The germline gives CDR1 SGHNT, CDR2 YENEEA. In nucleotides, the CDR3 is TGTGCCAGCAGCTTGGACAGGGTGTATGGCTACACCTTC. Translation: CASSLDRVYGYTF.

This clone occurred once. The chain is built from TRBV5-1 and TRBJ1-2; D may be TRBD1 (5 bases). The CDR3 runs 16 residues. The germline V gene has CDR1 SGHRS and CDR2 YFSETQ. The ends were cut back, 5 bases at V and 4 bases at J, with 21 bases in the middle. The CDR3 sequence: CASRPGTADVSYGYTF. Written as DNA, the CDR3 is TGCGCCAGCAGACCCGGGACCGCAGACGTCTCCTATGGCTACACCTTC.

J is TRBJ2-1 and V is TRBV29-1, with 13 bases fitting TRBD2. Losses at the gene ends were 6 bases for V and 1 base for J; bases not matched to a gene: 9. The length of the CDR3 is 17 residues. Germline values: CDR1 SQVTM, CDR2 ANQGSEA. For the CDR3, the DNA is TGCAGCGTAAAAACTAGCGGGAGGGTTCGGTCCTACAATGAGCAGTTCTTC. It is translated as CSVKTSGRVRSYNEQFF.

The gene calls are TRBV5-1 and TRBJ1-3; D is uncertain. Germline-derived CDR1 and CDR2 are SGHRS and YFSETQ. The CDR3 totals 15 residues. Deletions cut 5 bases from V and 3 bases from J, with 15 bases between. Here the CDR3 DNA reads TGCGCCAGCAGGGTGGATGTGAGTAGTGGAAACACCATATATTTT. This translates into CASRVDVSSGNTIYF.

V and J are TRBV5-1 and TRBJ2-5, with 8 bases identical to TRBD1. The CDR3 has 14 amino acids. Per the germline V gene, CDR1 is SGHRS and CDR2 is YFSETQ. V gave up 4 bases and J gave up 3 bases; unmatched junction bases: 5. This CDR3 reads CASSLGTGKETQYF. The CDR3 coding sequence is TGCGCCAGCAGCCTGGGGACAGGAAAAGAGACCCAGTACTTC.

This clone was found once. The J gene is TRBJ1-2, the V gene TRBV2; D ambiguous. The V gene's germline CDR1 is SNHLY and CDR2 FYNNEI. V was shortened by 8 bases and J by 8 bases, with 18 bases between the two germline ends. There are 13 residues in the CDR3. CDR3 region: CASLEGGSGGYTF. The DNA of the CDR3 is TGTGCCAGCCTAGAGGGAGGAAGTGGCGGCTACACCTTC.

This clone was counted once. The V call is TRBV5-1, the J call TRBJ2-7; TRBD1 matches at 11 bases. Germline trimming cut 2 bases from V and 3 bases from J; bases unmatched to any gene: 10. The CDR3 covers 17 residues. CDR1 and CDR2 (germline): SGHRS, YFSETQ. In DNA form, the CDR3 reads TGCGCCAGCAGCTTCGGGCTAAGGACAGGGGGCTTCTACGAGCAGTACTTC. It is translated as CASSFGLRTGGFYEQYF.

This clone was seen a single time. V and J are TRBV7-2 and TRBJ2-5, with 7 bases aligning to TRBD2. Germline assignment: CDR1 SGHTA and CDR2 FQGNSA. With V trimmed by 0 bases and J by 2 bases, 3 bases remained unmatched. CDR3 length equals 15 residues. Written as DNA, the CDR3 is TGTGCCAGCAGCTTAGCGGCTAGCGGACAAGAGACCCAGTACTTC. It codes for CASSLAASGQETQYF.

The rearrangement links TRBV21-1 to TRBJ2-3; the D call TRBD1 from the table was never checked on the DNA. TRBV21-1 is given as a pseudogene. The CDR3 loop spans 15 amino acids. CDR3 bases: TGTGCCAGCGGAAATAGGGGGCGATCCACAGATACGCAGTATTTT. Amino acids: CASGNRGRSTDTQYF.

V usage is TRBV9 and J usage is TRBJ2-5, with TRBD1 matching 7 bases. CDR3 length: 16 amino acids. V was clipped by 2 bases and J by 2 bases; unmatched bases: 9. Looked up from germline, CDR1 is SGDLS and CDR2 is YYNGEE. CDR3 in DNA: TGTGCCAGCAGCGTCGGGACAGAGTACCAACAAGAGACCCAGTACTTC. Translated, it gives CASSVGTEYQQETQYF.

This chain joins TRBV11-1 and TRBJ2-1, with TRBD2 matching over 7 bases. V lost 3 bases and J lost 6; bases outside the gene matches: 11. CDR1 and CDR2 from the germline V gene are SGHAT and FQDESV (reference sequence). The CDR3 covers 16 residues. The CDR3 bases are TGTGCCAGCAGCTTCGGCGGGAGTATCCCGGGCAATGAGCAGTTCTTC. This sequence encodes CASSFGGSIPGNEQFF.

The chain couples TRBV28 to TRBJ1-4; 8 bases match TRBD1. The CDR3 is 14 residues long. CDR1 is MDHEN, CDR2 SYDVKM, per germline. V shed 5 bases, J shed 7 bases, and the junction held 6 bases outside the gene matches. CDR3 residues: CASSLGQGVEKLFF. In DNA form, the CDR3 reads TGTGCCAGCAGTCTAGGACAGGGAGTTGAAAAACTGTTTTTT.

This clone was seen just once. The rearrangement joins TRBV7-3 to TRBJ2-2, with 9 bases identical to TRBD2. V lost 3 bases and J lost 7; bases outside the gene matches: 9. CDR1 is SGHTA and CDR2 is FQGTGA in the germline V gene. CDR3 length: 16 residues. CDR3 nucleotide sequence: TGTGCCAGCAGCTTTGCGGGAGGGGCCGGTGGCGGGGAGCTGTTTTTT. Encoded protein: CASSFAGGAGGGELFF.

The rearrangement links TRBV5-1 to TRBJ2-5; D is undetermined. Germline CDR1 reads SGHRS; CDR2 reads YFSETQ. The V gene lost 0 bases and the J gene lost 5 bases, with 14 bases spanning the gap. The CDR3 runs to 15 residues. CDR3 nucleotide sequence: TGCGCCAGCAGCTTGGACCAGGCCCCAAAGGAGACCCAGTACTTC. Residues: CASSLDQAPKETQYF. The whole variable domain, remainder taken from reference TRBV5-1 and TRBJ2-5, is KAGVTQTPRYLIKTRGQQVTLSCSPISGHRSVSWYQQTPGQGLQFLFEYFSETQRNKGNFPGRFSGRQFSNSRSEMNVSTLELGDSALYLCASSLDQAPKETQYFGPGTRLLVL.

This clone was observed once. The CDR3 nucleotides read TGTGCCAGCAGTTTAGGGGGCAGGGAGACCCAGTACTTC. Translation gives CASSLGGRETQYF. The rearrangement joins TRBV28 to TRBJ2-5; D is possibly TRBD1 (6 bases). Germline assignment: CDR1 MDHEN and CDR2 SYDVKM. The CDR3 runs to 13 residues. The V end was cut by 2 bases, the J end by 5 bases, with 9 bases between.

This chain uses TRBV14 with TRBJ2-2; TRBD2 matches at 15 bases. The CDR3 extends over 18 amino acids. The germline V gene encodes CDR1 SGHDN and CDR2 FVKESK. V shed 2 bases and J 1 base; nucleotides not matched to a gene: 2. CDR3 bases: TGTGCCAGCAGCCAAAAGGGACTAGCGGGAGGGAACACCGGGGAGCTGTTTTTT. This encodes CASSQKGLAGGNTGELFF.

This chain links TRBV2 with TRBJ2-7; 8 positions agree with TRBD1. The J segment lost 6 bases and the V segment lost 6 bases, leaving 16 bases of the junction unmatched. CDR1 and CDR2 from the germline V gene are SNHLY and FYNNEI. The CDR3 extends over 16 amino acids. For the CDR3, the DNA is TGTGCCAGCAGGAACGAGCCCGGGACAGGCTATATCGAGCAGTACTTC. Protein: CASRNEPGTGYIEQYF.

This clone was seen just once. This chain uses TRBV7-2 with TRBJ1-6; tentative D call: TRBD1 (5 bases). Trimming took off 5 bases at V and 4 bases at J, with 12 bases between the two ends. This CDR3 contains 15 residues. Looked up from germline, CDR1 is SGHTA and CDR2 is FQGNSA. The CDR3 coding sequence is TGTGCCAGCAGCCCAGGGAGAGAGTATAATTCACCCCTCCACTTT. Protein product: CASSPGREYNSPLHF.

This rearrangement joins TRBV18 to TRBJ2-7; 13 bases line up with TRBD2. Germline assignment: CDR1 KGHSH and CDR2 LQKENI. The CDR3 has 19 amino acids. With V trimmed by 0 bases and J by 0 bases, 8 bases remained unmatched. CDR3 nucleotide sequence: TGTGCCAGCTCACCACCCGCCCGGACTAGCGGGAGTGCCTCCTACGAGCAGTACTTC. Encoded protein: CASSPPARTSGSASYEQYF.

The gene calls are TRBV28 and TRBJ2-7; 8 bases are a match to TRBD2. The germline V gene has CDR1 MDHEN and CDR2 SYDVKM. This CDR3 comprises 19 residues. V trimming: 6 bases; J trimming: 0 bases; junction bases outside the gene matches: 19. CDR3 nucleotide sequence: TGTGCCAGCAGCTTCCTTTGGGGACTAGATGCCCATCGCTCCTACGAGCAGTACTTC. The encoded protein is CASSFLWGLDAHRSYEQYF.